This T cell receptor (beta chain) derives from a study of CD8 T cells in Susac syndrome. CDR1 and CDR2 (germline): SGHTA, FQGNSA. This CDR3 contains 13 residues. V shed 1 base and J shed 1 base, with 4 bases lying between them. This clonotype appeared a few times. The RNA, roughly 0.5 to 1 ug, was put through reverse transcription using random hexamers. One entry per CDR3 protein, called by TCRdb with MiXCR from the immunoSEQ multiplex PCR reads. The sample shows a few hundred thousand distinct CDR3 sequences, approximately 94% of them seen only once. This chain joins TRBV7-2 and TRBJ2-5; D not resolved. The TCR originated in a human donor with Susac syndrome. Sequenced sample: CD4+ T cells from PBMCs. As DNA, the CDR3 is TGTGCCAGCAGCTTAGGGACCCAAGAGACCCAGTACTTC. It translates to CASSLGTQETQYF.